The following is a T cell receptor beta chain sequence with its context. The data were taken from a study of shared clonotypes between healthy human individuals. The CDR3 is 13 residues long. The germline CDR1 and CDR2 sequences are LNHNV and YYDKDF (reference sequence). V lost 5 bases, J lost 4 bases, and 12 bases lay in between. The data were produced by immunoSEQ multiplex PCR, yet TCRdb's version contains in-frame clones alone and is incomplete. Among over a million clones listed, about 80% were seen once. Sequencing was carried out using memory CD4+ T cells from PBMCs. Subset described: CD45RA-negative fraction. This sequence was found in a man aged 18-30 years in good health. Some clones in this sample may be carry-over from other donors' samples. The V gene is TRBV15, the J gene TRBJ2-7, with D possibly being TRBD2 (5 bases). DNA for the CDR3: TGTGCCACCAGCCTCCGGCGGACTTACGAGCAGTACTTC. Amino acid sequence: CATSLRRTYEQYF.